The 14 T cell receptor beta chains below all came from one sample that was sequenced in a study of CD8 T cells in Susac syndrome. Roughly 0.5 to 1 ug RNA was reverse transcribed with random hexamers. A single record per CDR3 protein comes from TCRdb applying MiXCR to the immunoSEQ multiplex PCR reads. The sample has about 120,000 distinct CDR3 sequences, 85% to 95% seen once. The sequenced material came from CD4+ T cells from PBMCs. All receptors derive from a human donor with multiple sclerosis.

The chain links TRBV3-1 to TRBJ2-5, with 8 bases lining up with TRBD1. The CDR3 sequence is 16 residues long. V was pared by 0 bases and J by 3 bases, with 6 bases of the junction left unmatched. Germline V CDR1 and CDR2: LGHDT, YNNKEL (reference sequence). Here the CDR3 reads CASSQDPRQGKETQYF. The CDR3 DNA reads TGTGCCAGCAGCCAAGATCCGAGACAGGGGAAAGAGACCCAGTACTTC.

This clonotype has only one observation. The chain couples TRBV29-1 to TRBJ1-1; no definite D call. The germline V gene encodes CDR1 SQVTM and CDR2 ANQGSEA. The CDR3 sequence is 15 residues long. V was pared by 2 bases and J by 2 bases, with 15 bases between. In nucleotides, the CDR3 is TGCAGCGTTGAATACCGATTACGGGATAACACTGAAGCTTTCTTT. It is translated as CSVEYRLRDNTEAFF. Filled out from reference TRBV29-1 and TRBJ1-1, the complete variable domain reads SAVISQKPSRDICQRGTSLTIQCQVDSQVTMMFWYRQQPGQSLTLIATANQGSEATYESGFVIDKFPISRPNLTFSTLTVSNMSPEDSSIYLCSVEYRLRDNTEAFFGQGTRLTVV.

The genes are TRBV7-9 and TRBJ1-1; no firm D call. Trimming took 2 bases from V and 2 from J, leaving 12 bases between them. CDR1 and CDR2 (germline): SEHNR, FQNEAQ (reference sequence). The CDR3 loop spans 15 amino acids. CDR3 sequence reads: CASSLSGLSNTEAFF. The CDR3 DNA sequence: TGTGCCAGCAGCTTAAGTGGTCTTTCCAACACTGAAGCTTTCTTT.

The genes are TRBV7-9 and TRBJ1-5, with 8 positions matching TRBD1. The CDR3 runs to 14 residues. The germline CDR1 and CDR2 sequences are SEHNR and FQNEAQ (reference sequence). Trimming at V came to 7 bases and at J to 9 bases, leaving 11 bases not matched to a gene. The CDR3 spells CASTGDRNEGPQHF. The CDR3 coding sequence is TGTGCCAGCACCGGGGACAGGAACGAAGGGCCCCAGCATTTT.

The chain links TRBV12-3 or TRBV12-4 to TRBJ1-5; a weak D match, TRBD1 (5 bases). The CDR3 totals 16 residues. V lost 5 bases and J lost 1, with 15 bases in between. The CDR3 loop is CASSPISGGSNQPQHF. DNA for the CDR3: TGTGCCAGCAGTCCCATTTCTGGGGGGAGCAATCAGCCCCAGCATTTT.

This sequence joins TRBV11-1 and TRBJ2-3, with D possibly matching TRBD2 (6 bases). The CDR3 has 14 amino acids. Trimming took off 5 bases at V and 4 bases at J, with 13 bases between the two ends. Germline V gene sequence: CDR1 SGHAT, CDR2 FQDESV (reference sequence). The chain's CDR3 is CASSLGGLADTQYF. CDR3 DNA sequence: TGTGCCAGCAGCCTCGGGGGACTGGCAGATACGCAGTATTTT.

The J gene is TRBJ1-2, the V gene TRBV10-3, with TRBD1 as a possible D gene (6 bases). V lost 6 bases and J 7 bases, leaving 12 bases between the germline ends. Germline CDR1 is ENHRY and CDR2 is SYGVKD. The CDR3 length is 12 residues. The CDR3 here is CAISRDNSGYTF. The CDR3 nucleotides read TGTGCCATCAGCCGGGACAATTCTGGCTACACCTTC.

This CDR3 reads CASSLMGGSYNEQFF. Written as DNA, the CDR3 is TGTGCCAGCAGCTTAATGGGGGGCTCCTACAATGAGCAGTTCTTC. The V gene is TRBV13, the J gene TRBJ2-1, with D maybe TRBD2 (6 bases). Per germline, CDR1 PRHDT and CDR2 FYEKMQ (reference sequence). Deletions cut 2 bases from V and 0 bases from J, with 8 bases between. The CDR3 covers 15 residues. The entire variable domain, with the rest obtained from reference TRBV13 and TRBJ2-1, is as follows: AAGVIQSPRHLIKEKRETATLKCYPIPRHDTVYWYQQGPGQDPQFLISFYEKMQSDKGSIPDRFSAQQFSDYHSELNMSSLELGDSALYFCASSLMGGSYNEQFFGPGTRLTVL.

This clonotype was recorded only once. This chain uses TRBV28 with TRBJ1-4; D call uncertain. The CDR3 has 12 amino acids. Trimming left V 8 bases short and J 8 bases short, with 12 bases between. Germline loops: CDR1 MDHEN, CDR2 SYDVKM. The CDR3 loop is CASRNVQEKLFF. Written as DNA, the CDR3 is TGTGCCAGCCGGAACGTCCAGGAAAAACTGTTTTTT.

V is TRBV6-2 or TRBV6-3 and J is TRBJ1-6; D ambiguous. Germline CDR1 and CDR2: MNHEY and SVGEGT. This CDR3 spans 17 amino acids. Trimming cost V 2 bases and J 0 bases, with 11 bases left between them. CDR3 nucleotides: TGTGCCAGCAGTTACGAAGACGTCGGCTCCTATAATTCACCCCTCCACTTT. Translation: CASSYEDVGSYNSPLHF.

The V gene is TRBV10-3, the J gene TRBJ1-6; D unresolved. This CDR3 spans 12 amino acids. The ends were cut back, 8 bases at V and 8 bases at J, with 10 bases in the middle. Looked up from germline, CDR1 is ENHRY and CDR2 is SYGVKD. The CDR3 DNA is TGTGCCATCCAAGGGAAGGATTCACCCCTCCACTTT. This gives the protein CAIQGKDSPLHF.

The chain carries TRBV6-1 and TRBJ1-6, with D possibly matching TRBD1 (6 bases). This CDR3 spans 16 amino acids. CDR1 MNHNS and CDR2 SASEGT come from the germline V gene. The germline V and J ends were trimmed by 7 bases and 6 bases, with 19 bases remaining between them. This CDR3 reads CASTQPRGGGNSPLHF. CDR3 sequence (DNA): TGTGCCAGCACCCAACCCAGGGGCGGGGGTAATTCACCCCTCCACTTT.

V gene TRBV28 combines with J gene TRBJ2-5; the D gene is possibly TRBD2 (5 bases). Germline lookup yields CDR1 MDHEN and CDR2 SYDVKM. Trimming left V 4 bases short and J 5 bases short, with 8 bases between. CDR3 length: 12 residues. In DNA form, the CDR3 reads TGTGCCAGCAGTTACGGGGTGGAGACCCAGTACTTC. Protein sequence: CASSYGVETQYF. The entire variable domain, with the rest obtained from reference TRBV28 and TRBJ2-5, is as follows: DVKVTQSSRYLVKRTGEKVFLECVQDMDHENMFWYRQDPGLGLRLIYFSYDVKMKEKGDIPEGYSVSREKKERFSLILESASTNQTSMYLCASSYGVETQYFGPGTRLLVL.

The chain has TRBV10-3 and TRBJ1-5; 8 bases fit TRBD1. This CDR3 has 13 amino acids. The V segment lost 10 bases and the J segment 3 bases; nucleotides outside the gene matches: 5. The germline CDR1 and CDR2 sequences are ENHRY and SYGVKD. In DNA, the CDR3 is TGTGCCACCAGGACAGGGACCAATCAGCCCCAGCATTTT. It codes for CATRTGTNQPQHF.